This TCR beta chain stems from a study of OX40 agonist ivuxolimab in advanced cancers. Regarding the research as a whole: Ivuxolimab, which targeted the costimulatory receptor OX40 (CD134), was an agonistic, fully human IgG2 monoclonal antibody. The point of sequencing TCRbeta in the periphery was to test whether ivuxolimab changed TCR sequence diversity and drove clonal T-cell expansion. The paper reports the monotherapy dose-escalation portion (N of about 50 patients) of the phase I ivuxolimab trial. Patients were allowed to have had prior anti-PD-1, anti-PD-L1 or anti-CTLA-4 therapy, and approximately 40% of the dose-escalation patients had previously received checkpoint inhibitors. Of the roughly 53 patients in dose escalation, 19 had hepatocellular carcinoma, some 15 had melanoma, 9 had renal cell carcinoma and 9 had head and neck cancer. Partial responses occurred in three dose-escalation patients: two with cutaneous melanoma and one with hepatocellular carcinoma. Intravenous ivuxolimab was administered to patients every 2 weeks at six dose levels: 0.01, 0.1, 0.3, 1.5, 3 and 10 mg/kg. The dose-escalation cohort was 80% to 90% male with a mean age of about 60 years, ranging from about 20 to 85. What the work shows at the level of the full study, not this receptor alone: At doses of 0.1 to 3.0 mg/kg, clonal expansion of both CD4+ and CD8+ blood T cells was observed from baseline to week 6. After ivuxolimab, expanded clones were on average more numerous among CD8+ T cells than among CD4+ T cells. Low levels of normalized T-cell clonal expansion were also seen in some patients who did not respond. The antigen specificity of the peripheral T cells that underwent clonal expansion was not determined. In partial responders in the 0.1-3.0 mg/kg groups, normalized peripheral clonal expansion was found to be among the lowest, especially among CD8+ T cells.

The germline V gene yields MNHEY for CDR1 and SVGAGI for CDR2. Germline trimming amounts to 7 bases on V and 3 bases on J, with 7 as the count of junction bases outside the gene matches. From the cysteine through the phenylalanine, the CDR3 covers 15 amino acids. The kept DNA is CDR3 alone, 45 bases in frame from the first base. Patients with a history of autoimmune disease or receiving systemic immunosuppression were excluded from the trial. In every dose cohort, peripheral blood was drawn for TCR sequencing at baseline, cycle 4 day 1, and cycle 7 day 1. The samples were taken from a phase I, first-in-human, multicenter, open-label dose-escalation trial of ivuxolimab. The trial enrolled adults with locally advanced or metastatic head and neck squamous cell, hepatocellular, melanoma or renal cell carcinoma. Before TCR sequencing, CD4+ T cells and CD8+ T cells were sorted from peripheral blood as separate populations.

Genomic DNA was extracted from sorted cells for sequencing of the TCRbeta CDR3 region. The immunoSEQ Assay was used for sequencing of TCRbeta CDR3 regions. TCRdb obtained this table from immuneACCESS and retained in-frame rearrangements with V and J assigned. These tables miss some clones; where compared with another copy, unresolved V genes account for less than half of the shortfall, and the remainder is unexplained. This sample gives about 33,000 clones in total; more than 70% of them show up just once. Roughly 0.92% of the sample belongs to the ten largest clones. Details on this clone: There is no known antigen for this receptor. It has no much larger one-base neighbor in the sample; base qualities were not kept.

This specimen consisted of CD4+ or CD8+ T cells sorted from blood, obtained in a trial of the OX40 agonist ivuxolimab. This clonotype was sampled from an adult with an advanced solid tumor such as melanoma, head and neck, liver or kidney cancer. The chain uses TRBV6-5 and TRBJ2-3; TRBD1 lines up with 10 middle nucleotides. The CDR3 has the sequence CASTMGQGRTDTQYF. The sequence in DNA is TGTGCCAGCACCATGGGACAGGGGCGGACAGATACGCAGTATTTT.